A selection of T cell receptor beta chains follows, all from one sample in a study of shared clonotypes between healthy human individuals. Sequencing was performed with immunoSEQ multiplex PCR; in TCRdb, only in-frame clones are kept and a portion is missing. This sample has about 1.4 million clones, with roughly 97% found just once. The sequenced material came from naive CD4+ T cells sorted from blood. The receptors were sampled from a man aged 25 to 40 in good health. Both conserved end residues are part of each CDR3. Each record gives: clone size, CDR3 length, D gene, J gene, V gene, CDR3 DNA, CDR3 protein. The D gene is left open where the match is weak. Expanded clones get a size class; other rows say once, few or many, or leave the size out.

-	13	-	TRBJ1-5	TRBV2	TGTGCCAGCAGATATGACAGTAATCAGCCCCAGCATTTT	CASRYDSNQPQHF
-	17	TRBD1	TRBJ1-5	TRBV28	TGTGCCAGCAGTTCCGGACAGGGGGCATGGGGCAATCAGCCCCAGCATTTT	CASSSGQGAWGNQPQHF
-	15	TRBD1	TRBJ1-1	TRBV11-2	TGTGCCAGCAGCTTAGCCGGGACAGAATACACTGAAGCTTTCTTT	CASSLAGTEYTEAFF
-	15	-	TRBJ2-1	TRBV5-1	TGCGCCAGCAGCTTGGACGGACTCTCCTACAATGAGCAGTTCTTC	CASSLDGLSYNEQFF
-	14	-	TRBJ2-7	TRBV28	TGTGCCAGCAGTCCAAGGGAGGACTCCTACGAGCAGTACTTC	CASSPREDSYEQYF
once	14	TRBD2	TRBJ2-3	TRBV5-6	TGTGCCAGCAGCCTTAGCGGGAGCACAGATACGCAGTATTTT	CASSLSGSTDTQYF
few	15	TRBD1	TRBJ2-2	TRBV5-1	TGCGCCAGCAGCTTCGGACAGGGGAACACCGGGGAGCTGTTTTTT	CASSFGQGNTGELFF
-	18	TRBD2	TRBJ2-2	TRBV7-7	TGTGCTAGCAGTATTCTAAGCGGGAGGGCCTCGAACACCGGGGAGCTGTTTTTT	CASSILSGRASNTGELFF
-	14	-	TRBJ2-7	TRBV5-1	TGCGCCAGCAGCTTGGGCCAGGGCCCCCACGAGCAGTACTTC	CASSLGQGPHEQYF
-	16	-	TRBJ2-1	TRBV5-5	TGTGCCAGCAGCTTGGCCGGGACTCTCAACTTCAATGAGCAGTTCTTC	CASSLAGTLNFNEQFF
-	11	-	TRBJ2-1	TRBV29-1	TGCAGCGTTAAGCCCTACAATGAGCAGTTCTTC	CSVKPYNEQFF
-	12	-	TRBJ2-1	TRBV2	TGTGCCAGCAGTGAAGCCCCGGGAGAATTGTTCTTC	CASSEAPGELFF
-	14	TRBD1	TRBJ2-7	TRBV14	TGTGCCAGCAGCTCCAGACAGGGGAGGAACGAGCAGTACTTC	CASSSRQGRNEQYF
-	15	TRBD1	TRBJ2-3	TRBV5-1	TGCGCCAGCAGCTACGGACAGGGCGACACAGATACGCAGTATTTT	CASSYGQGDTDTQYF
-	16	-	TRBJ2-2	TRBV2	TGTGCCAGCAGTGTTCTGGGGCCTAAGAACACCGGGGAGCTGTTTTTT	CASSVLGPKNTGELFF
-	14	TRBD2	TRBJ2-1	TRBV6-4	TGTGCCAGCAGTGTTCTAGCGGGAGTCGGTGAGCAGTTCTTC	CASSVLAGVGEQFF
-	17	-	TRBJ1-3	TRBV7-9	TGTGCCAGCAGCTTAGCGCACACAACGAGCTCTGGAAACACCATATATTTT	CASSLAHTTSSGNTIYF
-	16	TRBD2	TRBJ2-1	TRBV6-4	TGTGCCAGCAGTGACGTCCAGACTAGCGGCTACAATGAGCAGTTCTTC	CASSDVQTSGYNEQFF
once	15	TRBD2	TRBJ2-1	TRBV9	TGTGCCAGCAGTCCAACGCTAGCGGGAGTCAGTGAGCAGTTCTTC	CASSPTLAGVSEQFF